This entry lists 20 T cell receptor beta chains sequenced from one sample in a study of blood T cell repertoires in COVID-19 (TCRdb year 2020). The method was the immunoSEQ multiplex PCR assay. TCRdb stores this immuneACCESS table with in-frame sequences only. Part of the clones is absent; in the studies checked, under half of the shortfall reflects unresolved V genes, and no reason is known for the rest. The sample contains 130,000 or so clones, more than 75% of them found a single time. Clones ranked in the top ten supply over 2% of the sample. Sequencing was done on a sample of peripheral blood. Source of these receptors: a man aged 50 or older with active COVID-19.

The rearrangement uses TRBV19 and TRBJ2-3; 12 positions agree with TRBD2. Germline CDR1 is LNHDA and CDR2 is SQIVND (reference sequence). The length of the CDR3 is 15 residues. V shed 6 bases and J 5 bases; nucleotides not matched to a gene: 6. CDR3 loop: CASSPSGGVGDTQYF. For the CDR3, the DNA is TGTGCCAGTAGCCCTAGCGGGGGGGTGGGAGATACGCAGTATTTT.

CDR3 coding DNA: TGTGCCAGCAGCCTCACTAGCGGGGGGGCCAATGAGCAGTTCTTC. This gives the protein CASSLTSGGANEQFF. The genes are TRBV3-1 (or the pseudogene TRBV3-2) and TRBJ2-1, with 13 bases fitting TRBD2. The CDR3 covers 15 residues. The V and J ends lost 4 bases and 6 bases, in that order; junction bases with no gene match: 3. Looked up from germline, CDR1 is LGHDT and CDR2 is YNNKEL (reference sequence).

This chain links TRBV7-2 with TRBJ2-7, with a tentative D call TRBD2 (5 bases). Trimming removed 3 bases at V and 7 bases at J, with 10 bases between. The CDR3 extends over 12 amino acids. CDR1 is SGHTA, CDR2 FQGNSA, per germline. The CDR3 bases are TGTGCCAGCAGCTTGGGGAGAGGTGAGCAGTACTTC. Protein sequence: CASSLGRGEQYF. The full variable domain, with the rest looked up from reference TRBV7-2 and TRBJ2-7, is GAGVSQSPSNKVTEKGKDVELRCDPISGHTALYWYRQSLGQGLEFLIYFQGNSAPDKSGLPSDRFSAERTGGSVSTLTIQRTQQEDSAVYLCASSLGRGEQYFGPGTRLTVT.

This chain connects TRBV7-6 to TRBJ2-5, with no clear D. This CDR3 spans 14 amino acids. CDR1 is SGHVS and CDR2 is FNYEAQ in the germline V gene. V lost 3 bases, J lost 5 bases, and 13 bases lay in between. CDR3 residues: CASSLGYRMETQYF. The CDR3 coding sequence is TGTGCCAGCAGCTTGGGCTATAGGATGGAGACCCAGTACTTC.

The chain joins TRBV27 to TRBJ1-1, with 8 bases that match TRBD1. After removal of 5 bases from V and 0 bases from J, the junction contained 11 bases not matched to a gene. Germline-derived CDR1 and CDR2 are MNHEY and SMNVEV (reference sequence). The CDR3 is made up of 17 amino acids. The CDR3 DNA follows: TGTGCCAGCAGTACACGACAGGGGCCAGGGGTGAACACTGAAGCTTTCTTT. Translating it yields CASSTRQGPGVNTEAFF.

The chain employs TRBV19 and TRBJ2-3; 9 bases match TRBD2. This CDR3 is built from 13 residues. V shed 8 bases and J 1 base; nucleotides not matched to a gene: 1. Germline CDR1 LNHDA, CDR2 SQIVND (reference sequence). The CDR3 reads CASLAGGTDTQYF. For the CDR3, the DNA is TGTGCCAGTTTAGCGGGGGGCACAGATACGCAGTATTTT.

The rearrangement uses TRBV30 and TRBJ2-1; 9 bases map to TRBD2. Looked up from germline, CDR1 is GTSNPN and CDR2 is SVGIG (reference sequence). The CDR3 loop spans 15 amino acids. Trimming removed 2 bases from V and 2 bases from J; junction bases left unmatched: 4. As DNA, the CDR3 is TGTGCCTGGAGTAGGGGCGGGGGGGCCTACAATGAGCAGTTCTTC. Protein sequence: CAWSRGGGAYNEQFF.

The chain is built from TRBV9 and TRBJ1-4, with 7 positions matching TRBD1. Germline V CDR1 and CDR2: SGDLS, YYNGEE. The V gene end was trimmed by 0 bases and the J gene end by 1 base; junction bases not matched to a gene: 0. This CDR3 is 15 amino acids long. CDR3 DNA: TGTGCCAGCAGCGTAGACAGGGGAACTAATGAAAAACTGTTTTTT. This codes for CASSVDRGTNEKLFF. The full variable domain, in which reference TRBV9 and TRBJ1-4 provide the parts outside the CDR3, is DSGVTQTPKHLITATGQRVTLRCSPRSGDLSVYWYQQSLDQGLQFLIQYYNGEERAKGNILERFSAQQFPDLHSELNLSSLELGDSALYFCASSVDRGTNEKLFFGSGTQLSVL.

The V call is TRBV5-4, the J call TRBJ2-3; possibly TRBD1 for D (5 bases). V gave up 2 bases and J gave up 0 bases, with 10 bases separating them. Germline values: CDR1 SGHNT, CDR2 YYREEE (reference sequence). The CDR3 covers 15 residues. The DNA for the CDR3 is TGTGCCAGCAGCTTAGGGGTAACGAGCACAGATACGCAGTATTTT. It specifies CASSLGVTSTDTQYF. The variable domain in full, completed from reference TRBV5-4 and TRBJ2-3, reads ETGVTQSPTHLIKTRGQQVTLRCSSQSGHNTVSWYQQALGQGPQFIFQYYREEENGRGNFPPRFSGLQFPNYSSELNVNALELDDSALYLCASSLGVTSTDTQYFGPGTRLTVL.

The chain links TRBV3-1 (or the pseudogene TRBV3-2) to TRBJ2-5, with 7 positions matching TRBD2. The V gene end was trimmed by 1 base and the J gene end by 4 bases; junction bases not matched to a gene: 9. Germline CDR1 is LGHDT and CDR2 is YNNKEL (reference sequence). The length of the CDR3 is 16 residues. In nucleotides, the CDR3 is TGTGCCAGCAGCCAAGCGGCGGCGGGGGTTGGAGAGACCCAGTACTTC. It codes for CASSQAAAGVGETQYF.

This clone was counted once. V usage is TRBV12-3 or TRBV12-4 and J usage is TRBJ2-5; the D gene is possibly TRBD1 (6 bases). The CDR3 is made up of 13 amino acids. V lost 6 bases, J lost 6 bases, and 14 bases lay in between. CDR3 protein: CASRAPQGKTQYF. As DNA, the CDR3 is TGTGCCAGCAGGGCCCCTCAGGGGAAGACCCAGTACTTC.

This chain links TRBV19 with TRBJ1-2; the match to TRBD1 covers 9 bases. The CDR3 contains 15 residues. In germline, CDR1 is LNHDA, CDR2 SQIVND (reference sequence). Trimming removed 5 bases from V and 2 bases from J; junction bases left unmatched: 6. The CDR3 region is CASSSPGTGNYGYTF. DNA of the CDR3: TGTGCCAGTAGTTCTCCCGGGACAGGGAACTATGGCTACACCTTC.

The V call is TRBV19, the J call TRBJ1-1; the match to TRBD1 covers 10 bases. There are 15 residues in the CDR3. Germline loops: CDR1 LNHDA, CDR2 SQIVND (reference sequence). V lost 6 bases, J lost 5 bases, and 9 bases stayed unmatched. The CDR3 bases are TGTGCCAGTAGGGGACGACAGGGGGCCGGTACTGAAGCTTTCTTT. Translation gives CASRGRQGAGTEAFF.

The CDR3: CASSQDPDLSTNEKLFF. CDR3 nucleotides: TGCGCCAGCAGCCAAGATCCGGACTTGTCAACTAATGAAAAACTGTTTTTT. The chain combines TRBV4-3 with TRBJ1-4; D ambiguous. Germline CDR1 is LGHNA and CDR2 is YSLEER. The CDR3 is 17 residues long. Trimming shortened V by 0 bases and J by 0 bases, and 11 bases separated the two germline ends.

V usage is TRBV6-1 and J usage is TRBJ2-7; D may be TRBD1 (6 bases). The CDR3 runs 14 residues. Germline V gene sequence: CDR1 MNHNS, CDR2 SASEGT. Trimming pared 1 base from V and 3 bases from J, leaving 10 bases between. The CDR3 nucleotides are TGTGCCAGCAGTGAAGAACAGGGTCGCTACGAGCAGTACTTC. It specifies CASSEEQGRYEQYF.

This clone was recorded once. This chain connects TRBV7-9 to TRBJ2-5; 7 bases map to TRBD1. V shed 5 bases and J 2 bases; nucleotides not matched to a gene: 14. The CDR3 covers 17 residues. The germline V gene encodes CDR1 SEHNR and CDR2 FQNEAQ (reference sequence). CDR3: CASSPSKGGETQETQYF. DNA for the CDR3: TGTGCCAGCAGCCCAAGTAAAGGGGGCGAGACTCAAGAGACCCAGTACTTC.

The gene calls are TRBV19 and TRBJ2-2; 7 nucleotides match TRBD1. With 9 bases clipped from V and 6 bases from J, the junction kept 10 bases outside the gene matches. The germline V gene has CDR1 LNHDA and CDR2 SQIVND (reference sequence). The CDR3 runs 14 residues. CDR3 nucleotide sequence: TGTGCCAGCAGGACAGGAGAGGCGTCCGGGGAGCTGTTTTTT. Amino acids: CASRTGEASGELFF.

Here the CDR3 reads CASSMTGARNTIYF. CDR3 DNA sequence: TGTGCCAGCAGCATGACAGGGGCCCGAAACACCATATATTTT. The gene calls are TRBV6-5 and TRBJ1-3; TRBD1 aligns across 8 bases. The germline V gene has CDR1 MNHEY and CDR2 SVGAGI. This CDR3 is built from 14 residues. With 6 bases clipped from V and 5 bases from J, the junction kept 6 bases outside the gene matches.

This chain links TRBV10-3 with TRBJ2-2, with D tentatively TRBD2 (5 bases). V gave up 3 bases and J gave up 7 bases, with 9 bases separating them. Germline CDR1 is ENHRY and CDR2 is SYGVKD. The CDR3 has 13 residues. DNA for the CDR3: TGTGCCATCAGTGATGGGGAGTACGGGGAGCTGTTTTTT. This gives the protein CAISDGEYGELFF.

The V and J genes are TRBV5-6 and TRBJ1-1; 7 nucleotides match TRBD1. Losses at the gene ends were 3 bases for V and 4 bases for J; bases not matched to a gene: 9. Germline lookup yields CDR1 SGHDT and CDR2 YYEEEE. This CDR3 is 15 amino acids long. DNA of the CDR3: TGTGCCAGCAGCTGGGACAGCTACGTTGGCACTGAAGCTTTCTTT. Its translation: CASSWDSYVGTEAFF. Full variable domain (missing parts from reference TRBV5-6 and TRBJ1-1): DAGVTQSPTHLIKTRGQQVTLRCSPKSGHDTVSWYQQALGQGPQFIFQYYEEEERQRGNFPDRFSGHQFPNYSSELNVNALLLGDSALYLCASSWDSYVGTEAFFGQGTRLTVV.